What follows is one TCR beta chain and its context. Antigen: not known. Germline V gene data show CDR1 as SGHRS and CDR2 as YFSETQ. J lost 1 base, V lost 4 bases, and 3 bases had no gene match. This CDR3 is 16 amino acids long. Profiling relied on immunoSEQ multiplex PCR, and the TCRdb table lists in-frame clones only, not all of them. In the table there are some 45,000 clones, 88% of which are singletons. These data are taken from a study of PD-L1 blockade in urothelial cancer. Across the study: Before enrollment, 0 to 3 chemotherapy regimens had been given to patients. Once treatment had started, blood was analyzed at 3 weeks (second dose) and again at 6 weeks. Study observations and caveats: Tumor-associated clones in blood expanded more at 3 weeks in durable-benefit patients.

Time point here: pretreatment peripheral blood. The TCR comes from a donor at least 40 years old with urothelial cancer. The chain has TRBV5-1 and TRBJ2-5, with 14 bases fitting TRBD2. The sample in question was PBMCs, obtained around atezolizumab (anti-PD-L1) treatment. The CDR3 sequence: CASSPGTSGSQETQYF. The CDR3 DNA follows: TGCGCCAGCAGCCCTGGGACTAGCGGGAGCCAAGAGACCCAGTACTTC.